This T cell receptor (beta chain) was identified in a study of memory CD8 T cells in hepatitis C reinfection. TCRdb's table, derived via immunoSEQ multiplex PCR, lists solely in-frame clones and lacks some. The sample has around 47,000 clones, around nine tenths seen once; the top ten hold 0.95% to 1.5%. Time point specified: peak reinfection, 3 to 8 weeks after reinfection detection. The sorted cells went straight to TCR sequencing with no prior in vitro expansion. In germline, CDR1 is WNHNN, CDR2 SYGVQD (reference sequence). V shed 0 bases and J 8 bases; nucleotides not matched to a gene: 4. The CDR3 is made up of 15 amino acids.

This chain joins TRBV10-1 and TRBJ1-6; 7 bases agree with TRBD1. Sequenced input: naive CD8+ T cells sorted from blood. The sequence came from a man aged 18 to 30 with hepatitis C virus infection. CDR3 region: CASSESTGVHSPLHF. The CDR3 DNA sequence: TGCGCCAGCAGTGAGTCTACAGGGGTACATTCACCCCTCCACTTT.